These 8 T cell receptor beta chains were all obtained from the same sample, sequenced in a study of blood T cell repertoires in COVID-19. Sequencing used immunoSEQ multiplex PCR; TCRdb keeps in-frame clones, though not all of them. The data show about 200,000 clones, 65% to 90% seen once. Sequencing input: peripheral blood. These receptors originate from a woman in her seventies with COVID-19, enrolled during active disease.

This chain joins TRBV19 and TRBJ2-5, with 7 bases fitting TRBD2. Germline V gene sequence: CDR1 LNHDA, CDR2 SQIVND (reference sequence). Trimming took 3 bases from V and 3 from J; bases not matched to a gene: 7. This CDR3 spans 15 amino acids. CDR3 coding DNA: TGTGCCAGTAGTATGGGCAGGGCGGGAGAAGAGACCCAGTACTTC. Its protein product is CASSMGRAGEETQYF.

The chain recombines TRBV7-2 with TRBJ1-5; 9 nucleotides align to TRBD1. The junction had 4 bases not matched to a gene; V was cut back by 4 bases and J by 3 bases. From germline, CDR1 is SGHTA and CDR2 FQGNSA. The CDR3 consists of 15 residues. The CDR3 region has the DNA TGTGCCAGCAGCTCCCGGACAGGGGCCAATCAGCCCCAGCATTTT. This translates into CASSSRTGANQPQHF.

The J gene is TRBJ1-1, the V gene TRBV6-2 or TRBV6-3, with TRBD1 matching over 8 bases. The CDR3 has 15 residues. V lost 5 bases, J lost 0 bases, and 5 bases stayed unmatched. Germline V CDR1 and CDR2: MNHEY, SVGEGT. The CDR3 DNA is TGTGCCAGCAGTCATCGACAGGGGTTGAACACTGAAGCTTTCTTT. This codes for CASSHRQGLNTEAFF.

This clone was recorded once. The genes are TRBV4-3 and TRBJ2-2; 7 bases match TRBD1. After removal of 1 base from V and 4 bases from J, the junction contained 18 bases not matched to a gene. Looked up from germline, CDR1 is LGHNA and CDR2 is YSLEER. The CDR3 runs to 20 residues. The CDR3 region has the DNA TGCGCCAGCAGCCAAGTTCATTTGGGGGTAGGGGGCGCCGGCACCGGGGAGCTGTTTTTT. Translated: CASSQVHLGVGGAGTGELFF.

V and J are TRBV5-1 and TRBJ2-2; TRBD2 is a possible D gene (6 bases). The germline V gene encodes CDR1 SGHRS and CDR2 YFSETQ. The ends were cut back, 4 bases at V and 4 bases at J, with 20 bases in the middle. The CDR3 consists of 17 residues. For the CDR3, the DNA is TGCGCCAGCAGCAAGGACGCCGGAGGGTCTAGCACCGGGGAGCTGTTTTTT. The encoded protein is CASSKDAGGSSTGELFF.

CDR3 amino acids: CASSFSGRGTFF. CDR3 DNA sequence: TGTGCCAGCAGTTTTTCGGGCCGGGGTACTTTCTTT. V gene TRBV6-2 or TRBV6-3 combines with J gene TRBJ1-1; D not certain. The length of the CDR3 is 12 residues. V gave up 4 bases and J gave up 12 bases, with 15 bases separating them. The germline CDR1 and CDR2 sequences are MNHEY and SVGEGT.

This rearrangement joins TRBV19 to TRBJ2-7, with D tentatively TRBD2 (6 bases). Germline assignment: CDR1 LNHDA and CDR2 SQIVND (reference sequence). This CDR3 is built from 14 residues. V was clipped by 6 bases and J by 2 bases, with 14 bases between them. Here the CDR3 DNA reads TGTGCCAGTAGCAACGCGGGGAGAACCTACGAGCAGTACTTC. Its translation: CASSNAGRTYEQYF.

This clone occurred a few times. V is TRBV10-3 and J is TRBJ2-7, with TRBD1 matching over 8 bases. The CDR3 spans 16 residues. The germline V gene has CDR1 ENHRY and CDR2 SYGVKD. The trim removed 0 bases at V and 3 bases at J, leaving 7 bases unmatched. CDR3 amino acids: CAISESGTGSNYEQYF. The CDR3 DNA reads TGTGCCATCAGTGAGTCAGGGACAGGAAGTAACTACGAGCAGTACTTC.